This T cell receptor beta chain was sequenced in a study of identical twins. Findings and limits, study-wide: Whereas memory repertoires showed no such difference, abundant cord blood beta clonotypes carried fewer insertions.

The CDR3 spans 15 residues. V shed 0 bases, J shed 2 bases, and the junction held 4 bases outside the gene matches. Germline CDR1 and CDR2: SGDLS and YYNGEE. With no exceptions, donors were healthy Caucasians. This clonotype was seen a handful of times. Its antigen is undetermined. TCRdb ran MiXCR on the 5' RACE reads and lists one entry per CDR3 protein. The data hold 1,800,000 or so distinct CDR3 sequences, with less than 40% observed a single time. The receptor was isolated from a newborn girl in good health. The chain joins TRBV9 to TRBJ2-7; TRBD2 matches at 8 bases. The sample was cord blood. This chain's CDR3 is CASSVAPAGAYEQYF. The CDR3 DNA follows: TGTGCCAGCAGCGTAGCCCCAGCGGGGGCCTACGAGCAGTACTTC.